The present entry profiles one T cell receptor (beta chain) with its context. The sample is drawn from a study of blood T cell repertoires in COVID-19. Turning to the study itself: The study drew acute and convalescent COVID-19 samples from the United States, Italy and Spain. Sources were T cells, B-cell-depleted T cells, or PBMCs; the material itself was cDNA or gDNA.

Per the authors' pipeline: Reference gene primer amplification gave nucleated cell count estimates. Profiling relied on immunoSEQ multiplex PCR, and the TCRdb table lists in-frame clones only, not all of them. V and J calls and clone size come straight from that table; D and trimming were deduced from the DNA. The sample records about 86,000 clones, roughly three quarters being singletons. V lost 4 bases, J lost 4 bases, and 23 bases lay in between. The CDR3 runs to 18 residues. CDR1 is SGHNT and CDR2 is YYREEE in the germline V gene (reference sequence). The chain employs TRBV5-4 and TRBJ1-4; D ambiguous. The sequence was collected from a man aged 65 to 79 with acute or convalescent COVID-19. The sequencing sample was made of peripheral blood. CDR3 residues: CASSPPVRRDPINEKLFF. In DNA form, the CDR3 reads TGTGCCAGCAGCCCCCCGGTTCGGCGGGATCCTATTAATGAAAAACTGTTTTTT.